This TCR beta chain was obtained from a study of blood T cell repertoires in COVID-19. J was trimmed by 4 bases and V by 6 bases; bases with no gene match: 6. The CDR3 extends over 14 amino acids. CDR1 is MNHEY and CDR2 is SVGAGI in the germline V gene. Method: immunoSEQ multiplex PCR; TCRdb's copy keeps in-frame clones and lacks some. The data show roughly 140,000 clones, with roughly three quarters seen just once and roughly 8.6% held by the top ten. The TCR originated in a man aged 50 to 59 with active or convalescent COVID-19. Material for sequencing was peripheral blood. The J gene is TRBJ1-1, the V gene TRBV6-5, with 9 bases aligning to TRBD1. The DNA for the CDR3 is TGTGCCAGCAGGCGTGACAGGGGGGTCACTGAAGCTTTCTTT. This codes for CASRRDRGVTEAFF.